The sequence of this TCR beta chain was determined in a study of shared clonotypes between healthy human individuals. Study-level information: The study used three CD4 naive, three CD4 memory, two CD8 naive and one CD8 memory plate per donor.

CD8 memory combined CD45RO+ cells with CCR7-negative CD45RA+ TemRA cells. As concerns this clone: The antigen remains unidentified.

Sequenced by immunoSEQ multiplex PCR; TCRdb stores in-frame clones only, minus some. The sample has about 380,000 clones; about 96% are singletons. Findings of the study overall: Investigators collected only blood, and repertoires in tissues likely differ.

CDR3 size: 14 residues. Sequencing was done on a sample of memory CD8+ T cells sorted from blood. This sample's subset: CD45RO+ cells pooled with CCR7-negative TemRA cells. This chain connects TRBV1 to TRBJ2-7; TRBD2 reflects the table's D call only, with no check against the DNA. TRBV1 is an annotated pseudogene. The source of this sequence is a man aged 30-40 years in good health. The chain's CDR3 is CTSSHLLAGGEQYF. The CDR3 nucleotides are TGCACCAGCAGCCATCTACTAGCGGGAGGCGAGCAGTACTTC.